The present entry profiles one TCR beta chain with its context. The RNA, about 0.5 to 1 ug, was put through reverse transcription using random hexamers. The amplification used immunoSEQ multiplex PCR on TCR beta CDR3; it spanned 54 Vbeta and 13 Jbeta. MiXCR was run by TCRdb on the immunoSEQ multiplex PCR reads, yielding one entry per CDR3 protein. The sample holds 130,000 or so distinct CDR3 sequences, approximately 79% seen once. The record originates from a study of CD8 T cells in Susac syndrome. The CDR3 has 13 residues. The V gene lost 7 bases and the J gene lost 5 bases, with 11 bases spanning the gap. Germline assignment: CDR1 LNHDA and CDR2 SQIVND (reference sequence).

V and J are TRBV19 and TRBJ1-4; no firm D call. Sequencing input: CD8+ T cells from PBMCs. The source is a human donor with multiple sclerosis. Here the CDR3 reads CASKELGNEKLFF. CDR3 nucleotides: TGTGCCAGTAAGGAGTTGGGAAATGAAAAACTGTTTTTT.